The clone carrying this T cell receptor (beta chain) was detected a few times. Its cognate antigen is unknown. Constant-segment primers were used for 5'RACE, and the resulting TCR alpha and TCR beta cDNA libraries carried sample barcodes and UMIs. TCRdb re-analysed the 5' RACE reads in MiXCR, keeping a single row per CDR3 protein. The data hold about 190,000 distinct CDR3 sequences, with around a fifth observed a single time. The source of the sample is a study of T-cell memory formation after mild COVID-19. Points from the study as a whole: Some clones that responded turned up in pre-infection memory, which suggests that cross-reactive memory joined in. Clones contracting across day 15 to 85 had a balanced CD4/CD8 profile; later expanding clones leaned CD4+.

V was pared by 6 bases and J by 0 bases, with 11 bases between. The CDR3 consists of 15 residues. Germline V gives CDR1 SGHVS, CDR2 FQNEAQ. The chain employs TRBV7-8 and TRBJ2-2; the D call may be TRBD1 or TRBD2 (6 bases each). The clonotype was recovered from an adult woman who had mild COVID-19 (a few samples of this study predate the infection). Cell type and time point are not known. The material sequenced was PBMCs or a T cell subset sorted from them (not recorded which). The CDR3 bases are TGTGCCAGCAGTCTACGGGGGCCGAACACCGGGGAGCTGTTTTTT. Its protein product is CASSLRGPNTGELFF.